The present T cell receptor beta chain was sequenced within a study of regulatory T cells in long-lasting Graves disease. Study details: Antithyroid drugs had been taken by newly diagnosed Graves' patients for under 3 months.

Noted time point: newly diagnosed GD, antithyroid drugs for less than 3 months. From PBMCs, RNA was extracted and then used to make the TCR library. This clonotype was counted at least ten times. Its antigen is unknown. Construction of TCR beta libraries relied on iRepertoire HTBI primers and on Arm-PCR targeting CDR3 regions. TCRdb re-analysed the multiplex PCR reads in MiXCR, keeping a single row per CDR3 protein. Of around 250,000 distinct CDR3 sequences in the sample, roughly 18% were seen once. Notes on the study in general: The number of shared public clonotypes was higher in persistent patients (2,741) than new patients (more than 850).

A further study also used this sample, focusing on T cells in Graves' hyperthyroidism and ophthalmopathy.

The receptor comes from a woman aged 25 to 39 with Graves disease. Sequences were derived from peripheral blood mononuclear cells (PBMCs), sampled at new diagnosis, from a patient treated with antithyroid drugs.

The CDR3 reads CASSLLEVSNQPQHF. In DNA, the CDR3 is TGTGCCAGCAGCTTATTGGAAGTAAGCAATCAGCCCCAGCATTTT. V gene TRBV7-6 combines with J gene TRBJ1-5, with unresolved D. Germline CDR1 SGHVS, CDR2 FNYEAQ. CDR3 length: 15 residues. Trimming left V 2 bases short and J 1 base short, with 9 bases between.